Below, one TCR beta chain is given with its context. It has no known antigen specificity. Per-nucleotide qualities are absent, and no much larger clonotype sits a single base away. The sample originates from a study of blood T cells in healthy people across ages (dated by TCRdb to the mid-2010s). Some background on the complete study: In model experiments, template switching captured roughly one uniquely barcoded TCR beta cDNA molecule for every two T cells. The study measured age-related changes in TCR beta repertoire diversity using deep sequencing normalized with unique cDNA molecular identifiers. The donors were divided into four age groups: young (average approximately 17 years), middle-aged (roughly 40), aged (approximately 62) and long-lived (around 87). To avoid experimental bias, donors of different ages were distributed randomly across sequencing lanes. Two additional independent replicas of 1 million unique cDNA reads from the same blood draw were analyzed for two donors (one aged 18 to 29 and one aged 80 or older).

The paper as a whole reports these results and caveats: Compared with the aged group, the long-lived group had more naive CD4+ T cells, fewer expanded clones and increased TCR diversity, suggesting age selection. Bulk unsorted PBMC profiling prevented conclusive comparison of naive and antigen-experienced compartments. Estimates of total diversity from one million sequenced T cells were regarded as lower bounds and underestimates. Because the CMV infection status of the donors was unknown, age-related changes in expanded clonotypes may potentially have been confounded. Observed TCR beta diversity per million T cells fell roughly linearly with age, and a significant reduction was already apparent by age approximately 40. Observed TCR beta diversity correlated strongly with the percentage of naive T cells measured by flow cytometry.

Preparation of the library involved 5' RACE. Instrument used: Illumina HiSeq 2500. A second PCR of roughly 7 to 11 cycles was run with a J-beta primer mix and a sample-barcoded 5' primer. A unique molecular identifier was introduced onto each TCR beta cDNA molecule by a template-switch 5' adaptor carrying 12 random nucleotides. Each sample yielded at least 2.5 million CDR3-containing paired-end reads. First-strand cDNA synthesis was performed from all RNA using the Mint cDNA synthesis kit, with priming by a TRBC-specific oligonucleotide. After uracil-DNA glycosylase treatment, a first 18-cycle PCR used universal primers M1SS and BC2_uni_R on all cDNA. Per the source publication's procedure: For normalization, 1 million high-quality reads, each with a distinct molecular identifier, were randomly selected from each sample. Instead of being binned into consensus sequences, reads that shared molecular identifiers were thrown out. MiTCR, set to a Q25 quality threshold and the strictest error-elimination algorithm, was used for CDR3 identification, clonotype clustering and error correction. A nonparametric unseen species model with Euler transformation was used to estimate a lower bound on total TCR beta diversity. TCRdb itself trimmed the public reads at Q25 with fastp, ran MiXCR and retained productive beta chains. Under each unique CDR3 protein, matching rows form one entry showing the most common genes and DNA. The V and J calls here are based on TCRdb, not the publication. This sample comprises about 1.4 million distinct CDR3 sequences, 55% to 75% of them detected only once. The top ten clonotypes cover about 6.7% of the sample.

CDR1 and CDR2 are read off the germline V gene as MNHEY and SVGEGT. The CDR3 numbers 11 residues from cysteine through phenylalanine. Kept here is only the CDR3 DNA, which spans 33 bases and is read in frame from base 1. Systemically healthy Caucasian individuals from Russia, some 38 in total and aged about 6 to 90 years, were included as donors. Each donor gave ten milliliters of peripheral blood, collected into EDTA-treated Vacutainer tubes. Ficoll-Paque density-gradient centrifugation was used to isolate PBMCs, with at least 6.5 million per sample. Total RNA was extracted from PBMCs with Trizol reagent, with at least 5 micrograms obtained per sample. The percentages of naive CD45RAhigh/CD27high T cells were determined by flow cytometry on a PBMC aliquot from every donor.

This receptor was taken from a man between 18 and 35 years old in good health. The sample comprised blood. The V and J segments used are TRBV6-2 or TRBV6-3 and TRBJ2-7; no D gene call is confident. DNA sequence: TGTGCAACTGCGAAGACCTACGAGCAGTACTTC. The resulting protein is CATAKTYEQYF.